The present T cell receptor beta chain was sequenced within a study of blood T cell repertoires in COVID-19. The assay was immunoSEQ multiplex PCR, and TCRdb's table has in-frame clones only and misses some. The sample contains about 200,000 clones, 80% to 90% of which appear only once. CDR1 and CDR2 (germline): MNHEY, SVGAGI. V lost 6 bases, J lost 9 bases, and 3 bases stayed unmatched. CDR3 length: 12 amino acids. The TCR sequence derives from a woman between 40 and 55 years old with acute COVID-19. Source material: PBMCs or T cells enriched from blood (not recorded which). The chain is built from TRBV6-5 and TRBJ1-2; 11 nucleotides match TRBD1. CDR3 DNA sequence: TGTGCCAGCAGGAGGACAGGGGGCAGCTACACCTTC. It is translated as CASRRTGGSYTF.